A selection of T cell receptor beta chains follows, all from one sample in a study of technical replicates of blood from several donors. Here immunoSEQ multiplex PCR was the method, and the copy in TCRdb shows in-frame clones only, minus some. Of 80,000 or so clones in the sample, around 94% were seen once. The sample comprised T cells isolated from PBMCs. These receptors were obtained from a human donor in good health. The CDR3 runs from the conserved cysteine through the conserved F or W. A D gene is named only where the DNA matches it firmly. Only some rows state a clone size, as once, few, many or a class for expanded clones.

v_gene: TRBV10-3; j_gene: TRBJ1-1; abundance: NA; d_gene: NA; CDR3aa: CAIRRAGNTEAFF; CDR3nt: TGTGCCATCAGGAGGGCGGGGAACACTGAAGCTTTCTTT
v_gene: TRBV28; j_gene: TRBJ2-3; abundance: NA; d_gene: TRBD2; CDR3aa: CASSPLAGLSGTDTQYF; CDR3nt: TGTGCCAGCAGCCCTTTAGCGGGTCTTTCAGGCACAGATACGCAGTATTTT
v_gene: TRBV7-6; j_gene: TRBJ2-5; abundance: NA; d_gene: NA; CDR3aa: CASSAPRETQYF; CDR3nt: TGTGCCAGCAGCGCCCCCCGGGAGACCCAGTACTTC
v_gene: TRBV15; j_gene: TRBJ1-1; abundance: NA; d_gene: NA; CDR3aa: CATSRGQLNTEAFF; CDR3nt: TGTGCCACCAGCAGAGGACAGCTGAACACTGAAGCTTTCTTT
v_gene: TRBV9; j_gene: TRBJ2-6; abundance: NA; d_gene: NA; CDR3aa: CASSPTGANVLTF; CDR3nt: TGTGCCAGCAGCCCCACAGGGGCCAACGTCCTGACTTTC
v_gene: TRBV7-9; j_gene: TRBJ2-1; abundance: once; d_gene: NA; CDR3aa: CASRFTSSYNEQFF; CDR3nt: TGTGCCAGCCGATTCACGAGCTCCTACAATGAGCAGTTCTTC
v_gene: TRBV15; j_gene: TRBJ1-4; abundance: once; d_gene: NA; CDR3aa: CATSRKQGLNEKLFF; CDR3nt: TGTGCCACCAGCAGAAAACAGGGTCTAAATGAAAAACTGTTTTTT
v_gene: TRBV19; j_gene: TRBJ1-1; abundance: once; d_gene: NA; CDR3aa: CASSVLGPRTEAFF; CDR3nt: TGTGCCAGTTCCGTTCTGGGGCCCCGAACTGAAGCTTTCTTT
v_gene: TRBV29-1; j_gene: TRBJ2-7; abundance: NA; d_gene: NA; CDR3aa: CSVLAPSYEQYF; CDR3nt: TGCAGCGTTCTGGCACCCTCCTACGAGCAGTACTTC
v_gene: TRBV7-2; j_gene: TRBJ2-3; abundance: NA; d_gene: TRBD2; CDR3aa: CASSFDAGGPADTQYF; CDR3nt: TGTGCCAGCAGCTTTGATGCGGGAGGGCCCGCAGATACGCAGTATTTT